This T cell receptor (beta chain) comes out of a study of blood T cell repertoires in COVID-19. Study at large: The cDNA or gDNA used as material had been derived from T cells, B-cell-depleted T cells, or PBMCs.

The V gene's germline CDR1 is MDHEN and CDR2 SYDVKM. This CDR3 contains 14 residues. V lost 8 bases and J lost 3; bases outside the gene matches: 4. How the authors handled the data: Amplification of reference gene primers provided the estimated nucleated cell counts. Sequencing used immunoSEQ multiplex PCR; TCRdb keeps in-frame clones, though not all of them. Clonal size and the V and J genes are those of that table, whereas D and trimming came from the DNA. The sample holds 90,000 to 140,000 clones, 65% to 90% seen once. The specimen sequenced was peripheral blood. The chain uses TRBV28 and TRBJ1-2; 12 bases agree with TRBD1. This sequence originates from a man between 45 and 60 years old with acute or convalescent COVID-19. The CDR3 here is CASEGTGGYYGYTF. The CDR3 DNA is TGTGCCAGCGAGGGGACAGGGGGCTACTATGGCTACACCTTC.